This TCR beta chain derives from a study of blood T cells in healthy people across ages. Background on the study: Template-switching capture recovered about one barcoded beta molecule per two T cells. Study-level results: In older individuals, TCR beta diversity per million T cells was lower, falling roughly linearly with age. Possibly confounding the expanded clonotype changes was the fact that donor CMV status was unknown.

It was with a sample-barcoded 5' primer and a J-beta primer mix that a second PCR of roughly 6 to 12 cycles was run. From the 5' RACE reads, TCRdb called clonotypes with MiXCR, one entry per CDR3 protein. This table has 980,000 or so distinct CDR3 sequences, 48% appearing once. Total RNA, at least 6 micrograms per sample, came from PBMCs. Notes on this clonotype: Its specificity is not known.

V dropped 0 bases and J dropped 5 bases, with 13 bases sitting between them. Germline V lookup: CDR1 MGHRA, CDR2 YSYEKL. This CDR3 is 15 amino acids long. V and J are TRBV4-1 and TRBJ1-2; D gene ambiguous. The source material was blood. This TCR derives from a man aged 25 to 40 in good health. CDR3 coding DNA: TGCGCCAGCAGCCAAGAACAGCGTGCGCCTTATGGCTACACCTTC. Its translation is CASSQEQRAPYGYTF.